Listed below are T cell receptor beta chains from one sample, sequenced in a study of blood T cell repertoires in COVID-19. This table comes from immunoSEQ multiplex PCR, and its TCRdb copy is limited to in-frame clones, with some not included. Counted here are 150,000 or so clones, around 85% occurring once; the ten biggest clones make up roughly 1.3%. Sequences were obtained from peripheral blood. The source of these receptors is a man in his 60s who had recovered from COVID-19. CDR3s include the opening cysteine and the closing phenylalanine or tryptophan. A D gene is named only where the DNA matches it firmly. Not all rows give a size; the values are once, few, many and, for expanded clones, a class.

J gene,clone size,V gene,D gene,CDR3 DNA,CDR3 protein
TRBJ2-2,.,TRBV19,TRBD1,TGTGCCAGTAGACAGGGGCACACCGGGGAGCTGTTTTTT,CASRQGHTGELFF
TRBJ2-7,once,TRBV10-3,TRBD1,TGTGCCATCAGTGAGCCGAAGGGACAGGGAGAGGAGCAGTACTTC,CAISEPKGQGEEQYF
TRBJ1-2,.,TRBV5-4,.,TGTGCCAGCAGCTTGGATTCAGGGTTTGGCTACACCTTC,CASSLDSGFGYTF
TRBJ2-7,once,TRBV2,.,TGTGCCAGTGTTGGACACGAATCCTACGAGCAGTACTTC,CASVGHESYEQYF
TRBJ1-2,.,TRBV12-5,TRBD1,TGTGCTAGTGGTTTGGAAGACAGGGTATATGGCTACACCTTC,CASGLEDRVYGYTF
TRBJ2-5,.,TRBV6-5,.,TGTGCCAGCAGTAGGACAGCATCTCAAGAGACCCAGTACTTC,CASSRTASQETQYF
TRBJ2-5,.,TRBV7-2,TRBD1,TGTGCCAGCAGCTCGGACAGGGTAGAGACCCAGTACTTC,CASSSDRVETQYF
TRBJ2-3,.,TRBV11-2,.,TGTGCCAGCAGCTCCTTAACAGGATACGCAGATACGCAGTATTTT,CASSSLTGYADTQYF
TRBJ2-5,.,TRBV7-2,TRBD1,TGTGCCAGCAGCCTTAGGACAGGGCCCCAAGAGACCCAGTACTTC,CASSLRTGPQETQYF
TRBJ1-1,.,TRBV15,.,TGTGCCACCAGCAGCGGACTCCAGACCACTGAAGCTTTCTTT,CATSSGLQTTEAFF
TRBJ2-2,.,TRBV6-5,.,TGTGCCAGCAGTTACCATGGACAGATTAACACCGGGGAGCTGTTTTTT,CASSYHGQINTGELFF
TRBJ2-5,.,TRBV7-3,.,TGTGCCAGCAGCTTAACAGAAAGCTCGGAGACCCAGTACTTC,CASSLTESSETQYF
TRBJ2-7,.,TRBV6-4,.,TGTGCCAGCAGTGACTCAGGACAGCTCTACGAGCAGTACTTC,CASSDSGQLYEQYF
TRBJ2-7,.,TRBV7-9,.,TGTGCCAGCAGCGAAGTGGGGGCCCCCTTCCGTAGGTACTTC,CASSEVGAPFRRYF